Sequencing of this T cell receptor (beta chain) was carried out in a study of PD-1 blockade in classical Hodgkin lymphoma. Study findings and constraints: Diversity in CD4+ TCRs, unlike that measured in CD8+ TCRs, had risen significantly by C4D1.

The CDR3 contains 16 residues. Germline V gene data show CDR1 as MNHEY and CDR2 as SMNVEV (reference sequence). Trimming pared 0 bases from V and 6 bases from J, leaving 17 bases between. TCRdb's table, derived via immunoSEQ multiplex PCR, lists solely in-frame clones and lacks some. The sample holds fewer than 75,000 clones, more than 70% seen once. Each patient relapsed following autologous stem cell transplantation, and prior brentuximab vedotin exposure differed. As regards this clone: Its specificity is unknown.

This TCR was recovered from a human donor with classical Hodgkin lymphoma. V gene TRBV27 combines with J gene TRBJ2-5, with D maybe TRBD1 (6 bases). The sample in question was peripheral blood mononuclear cells (PBMCs), obtained before the second cycle of nivolumab. The CDR3 nucleotides are TGTGCCAGCAGTTTATCTGCCCAGGGGTTCGGAAAGACCCAGTACTTC. Amino acids: CASSLSAQGFGKTQYF.